Listed here is a single TCR beta chain. This specimen belongs to a study of blood T cell repertoires in COVID-19. Sequenced by immunoSEQ multiplex PCR; TCRdb stores in-frame clones only, minus some. The repertoire holds about 150,000 clones, with roughly 90% as singletons. V was pared by 0 bases and J by 8 bases, with 16 bases between. Germline CDR1 reads GTSNPN; CDR2 reads SVGIG (reference sequence). There are 15 residues in the CDR3. V usage is TRBV30 and J usage is TRBJ1-4; a weak D match, TRBD1 (5 bases). The sample was peripheral blood. This clonotype originated in a man between 60 and 75 years old with acute or convalescent COVID-19. The CDR3 protein is CAWSVLSGGREKLFF. The DNA of the CDR3 is TGTGCCTGGAGTGTACTATCGGGGGGGAGAGAAAAACTGTTTTTT.